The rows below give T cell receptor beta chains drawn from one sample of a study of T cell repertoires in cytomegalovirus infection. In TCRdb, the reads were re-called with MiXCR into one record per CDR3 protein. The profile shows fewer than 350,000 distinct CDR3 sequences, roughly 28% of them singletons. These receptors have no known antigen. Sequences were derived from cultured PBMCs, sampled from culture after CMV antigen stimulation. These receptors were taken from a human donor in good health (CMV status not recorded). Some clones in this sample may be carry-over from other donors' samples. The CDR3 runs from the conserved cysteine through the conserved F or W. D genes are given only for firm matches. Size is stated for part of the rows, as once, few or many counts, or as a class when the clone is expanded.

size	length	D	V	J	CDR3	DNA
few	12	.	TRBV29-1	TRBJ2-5	CSAGGTGETQYF	TGCAGCGCTGGAGGGACGGGAGAGACCCAGTACTTC
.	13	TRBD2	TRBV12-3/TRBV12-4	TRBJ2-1	CASSFRGENEQFF	TGTGCCAGCAGTTTCCGGGGGGAAAATGAGCAGTTCTTC
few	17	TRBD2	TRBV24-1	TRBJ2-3	CATSDHSSGRAPDTQYF	TGTGCCACCAGTGATCACTCTAGCGGGAGGGCCCCAGATACGCAGTATTTT
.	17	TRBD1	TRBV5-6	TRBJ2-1	CASSSFFGTATYNEQFF	TGTGCCAGCAGCTCCTTCTTCGGGACAGCCACCTACAATGAGCAGTTCTTC
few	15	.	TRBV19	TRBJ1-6	CASTEGSPWGSPLHF	TGTGCCAGTACGGAAGGCAGTCCCTGGGGCTCACCCCTCCACTTT
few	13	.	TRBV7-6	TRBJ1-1	CASSLLRDAEAFF	TGTGCCAGCAGCTTGCTCCGGGACGCTGAAGCTTTCTTT
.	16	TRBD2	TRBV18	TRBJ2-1	CASSPQLAGGKDEQFF	TGTGCCAGCTCACCGCAACTAGCGGGGGGGAAGGATGAGCAGTTCTTC
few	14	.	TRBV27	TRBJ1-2	CASSLTFRDYGYTF	TGTGCCAGCAGTTTAACCTTTCGAGACTATGGCTACACCTTC
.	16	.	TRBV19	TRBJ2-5	CASNQLGEGTQETQYF	TGTGCCAGTAATCAACTGGGTGAAGGGACTCAAGAGACCCAGTACTTC
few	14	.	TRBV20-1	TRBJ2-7	CSARDQGYSYEQYF	TGCAGTGCTAGAGATCAGGGATACTCCTACGAGCAGTACTTC
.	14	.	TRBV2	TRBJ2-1	CASRVREGANEQFF	TGTGCCAGCCGAGTTAGGGAAGGGGCCAATGAGCAGTTCTTC
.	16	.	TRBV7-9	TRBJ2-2	CASNHPQGFYTGELFF	TGTGCCAGCAACCACCCACAGGGATTTTACACCGGGGAGCTGTTTTTT
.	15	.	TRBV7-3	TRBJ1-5	CASSLVSGDNQPQHF	TGTGCCAGCAGCTTAGTATCAGGGGACAATCAGCCCCAGCATTTT
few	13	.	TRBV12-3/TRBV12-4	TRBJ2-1	CASSSRGPGEQFF	TGTGCCAGCAGTTCCCGCGGACCTGGTGAGCAGTTCTTC
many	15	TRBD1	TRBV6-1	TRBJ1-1	CASSPRDRGNTEAFF	TGTGCCAGCAGCCCCCGGGACAGGGGGAACACTGAAGCTTTCTTT
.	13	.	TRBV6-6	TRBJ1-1	CASSYSFSTEAFF	TGTGCCAGCAGTTACTCTTTTAGTACTGAAGCTTTCTTT